This TCR beta chain was captured in a study of control samples from healthy donors and cancer patients. This CDR3 has 15 amino acids. Germline V CDR1 and CDR2: SNHLY, FYNNEI. Germline trimming cut 10 bases from V and 0 bases from J; bases unmatched to any gene: 7. The assay was immunoSEQ multiplex PCR, and TCRdb's table has in-frame clones only and misses some. Of approximately 60,000 clones listed, about nine tenths are singletons. The clonotype comes from a woman aged 45-65 years with colorectal cancer. The sequencing input was PBMCs. V gene TRBV2 combines with J gene TRBJ2-1, with 9 bases fitting TRBD2. The CDR3 here is CATHISGGSYNEQFF. The CDR3 nucleotides read TGTGCCACCCACATTAGCGGGGGCTCCTACAATGAGCAGTTCTTC.